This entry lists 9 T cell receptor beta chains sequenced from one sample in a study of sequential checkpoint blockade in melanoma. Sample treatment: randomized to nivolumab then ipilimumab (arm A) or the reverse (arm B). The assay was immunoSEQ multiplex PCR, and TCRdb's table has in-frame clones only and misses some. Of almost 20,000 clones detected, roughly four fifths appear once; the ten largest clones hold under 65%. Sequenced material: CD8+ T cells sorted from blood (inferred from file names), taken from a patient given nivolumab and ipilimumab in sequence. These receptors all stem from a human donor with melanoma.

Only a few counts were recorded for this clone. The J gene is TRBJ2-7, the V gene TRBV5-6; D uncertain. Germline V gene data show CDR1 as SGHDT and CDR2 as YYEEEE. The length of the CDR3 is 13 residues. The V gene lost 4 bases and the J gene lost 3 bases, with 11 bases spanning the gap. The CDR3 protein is CASSPGFHYEQYF. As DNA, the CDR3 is TGTGCCAGCAGCCCGGGTTTCCACTACGAGCAGTACTTC.

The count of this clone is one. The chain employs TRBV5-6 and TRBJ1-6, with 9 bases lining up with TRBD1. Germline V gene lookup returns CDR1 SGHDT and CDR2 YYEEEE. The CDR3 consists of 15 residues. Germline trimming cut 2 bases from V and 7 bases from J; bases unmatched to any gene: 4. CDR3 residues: CASSFIQGANSPLHF. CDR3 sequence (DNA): TGTGCCAGCAGCTTTATACAGGGGGCCAATTCACCCCTCCACTTT. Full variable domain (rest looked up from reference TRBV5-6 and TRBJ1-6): DAGVTQSPTHLIKTRGQQVTLRCSPKSGHDTVSWYQQALGQGPQFIFQYYEEEERQRGNFPDRFSGHQFPNYSSELNVNALLLGDSALYLCASSFIQGANSPLHFGNGTRLTVT.

CDR3 sequence: CASSEPGVDQPQHF. DNA of the CDR3: TGTGCCAGCAGCGAACCAGGGGTGGATCAGCCCCAGCATTTT. The chain has TRBV9 and TRBJ1-5; tentatively, D is TRBD1 (6 bases). The CDR3 consists of 14 residues. The V and J ends lost 3 bases and 5 bases respectively, with 12 bases between them. In germline, CDR1 is SGDLS, CDR2 YYNGEE.

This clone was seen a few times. The CDR3 is CASSLVFGSGGSYNEQFF. CDR3 in DNA: TGTGCCAGCAGCTTAGTTTTTGGTAGCGGGGGCTCCTACAATGAGCAGTTCTTC. The chain employs TRBV19 and TRBJ2-1, with 9 bases aligning to TRBD2. The CDR3 totals 18 residues. CDR1 is LNHDA, CDR2 SQIVND, per germline (reference sequence). V lost 9 bases, J lost 0 bases, and 15 bases stayed unmatched. The whole variable domain, remainder taken from reference TRBV19 and TRBJ2-1, is DGGITQSPKYLFRKEGQNVTLSCEQNLNHDAMYWYRQDPGQGLRLIYYSQIVNDFQKGDIAEGYSVSREKKESFPLTVTSAQKNPTAFYLCASSLVFGSGGSYNEQFFGPGTRLTVL.

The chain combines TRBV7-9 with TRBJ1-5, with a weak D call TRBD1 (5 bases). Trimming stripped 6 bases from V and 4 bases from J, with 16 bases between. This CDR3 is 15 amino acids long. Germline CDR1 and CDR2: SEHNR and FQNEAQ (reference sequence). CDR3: CASSGQGPGNQPQHF. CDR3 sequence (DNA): TGTGCCAGCAGTGGTCAAGGGCCAGGGAATCAGCCCCAGCATTTT.

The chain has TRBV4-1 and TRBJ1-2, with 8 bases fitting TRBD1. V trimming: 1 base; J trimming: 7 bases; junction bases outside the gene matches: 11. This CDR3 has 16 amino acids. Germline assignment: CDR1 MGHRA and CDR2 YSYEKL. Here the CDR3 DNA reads TGCGCCAGCAGCCAAGTTGAGGCAGGGGGCCAGGTTGGCTACACCTTC. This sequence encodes CASSQVEAGGQVGYTF.

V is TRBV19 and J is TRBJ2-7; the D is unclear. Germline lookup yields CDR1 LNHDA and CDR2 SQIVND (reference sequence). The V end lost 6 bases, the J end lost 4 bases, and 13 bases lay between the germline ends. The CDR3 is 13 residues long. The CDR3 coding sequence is TGTGCCAGTAGCCCGGATAGCCGTTACGAGCAGTACTTC. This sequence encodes CASSPDSRYEQYF. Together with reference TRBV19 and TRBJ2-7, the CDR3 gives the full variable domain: DGGITQSPKYLFRKEGQNVTLSCEQNLNHDAMYWYRQDPGQGLRLIYYSQIVNDFQKGDIAEGYSVSREKKESFPLTVTSAQKNPTAFYLCASSPDSRYEQYFGPGTRLTVT.

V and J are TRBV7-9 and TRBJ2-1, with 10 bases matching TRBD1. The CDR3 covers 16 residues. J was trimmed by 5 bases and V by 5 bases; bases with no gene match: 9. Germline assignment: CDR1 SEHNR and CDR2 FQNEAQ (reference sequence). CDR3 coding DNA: TGTGCCAGCAGCAATCACCCGGGACAGGGGCACAATGAGCAGTTCTTC. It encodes CASSNHPGQGHNEQFF.

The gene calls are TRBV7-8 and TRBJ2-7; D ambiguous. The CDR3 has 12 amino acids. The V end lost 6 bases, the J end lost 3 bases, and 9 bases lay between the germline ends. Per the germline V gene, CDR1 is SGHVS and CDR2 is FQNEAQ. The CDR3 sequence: CASRSGYYEQYF. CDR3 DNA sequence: TGTGCCAGCAGATCGGGTTACTACGAGCAGTACTTC.